This T cell receptor beta chain was retrieved from a study of T cell responses to AZD1222 COVID-19 vaccine. This clone was seen only once. Some clones are missing from TCRdb's copy, which holds only in-frame ones; the method was immunoSEQ multiplex PCR. The table includes 55,000 to 90,000 clones, roughly four fifths detected once. CDR1 is KGHSH, CDR2 LQKENI, per germline. This CDR3 contains 13 residues. Deletions cut 6 bases from V and 0 bases from J, with 9 bases between. This clonotype was sampled from an adult in good health. The rearrangement uses TRBV18 and TRBJ2-7, with D tentatively TRBD2 (5 bases). The starting material was peripheral blood, obtained on day 0 of AZD1222 vaccination. CDR3 coding DNA: TGTGCCAGCTCCGAGGGTCTCTCCTACGAGCAGTACTTC. Encoded protein: CASSEGLSYEQYF. The full variable domain, with the rest looked up from reference TRBV18 and TRBJ2-7, is NAGVMQNPRHLVRRRGQEARLRCSPMKGHSHVYWYRQLPEEGLKFMVYLQKENIIDESGMPKERFSAEFPKEGPSILRIQQVVRGDSAAYFCASSEGLSYEQYFGPGTRLTVT.